The clone carrying this T cell receptor beta chain was picked up a small number of times. Its specificity is not known. 13 Jbeta primers and 60 Vbeta primers were used for the PCR. Methods used by the authors: Unique TCR beta chains numbered about 79 million in a later analysis, with around 12 million shared. The protocol was immunoSEQ multiplex PCR, while the TCRdb copy is restricted to in-frame clones and leaves out a portion. The V and J calls and clone size were taken over from that table, and D and trimming were inferred from the DNA. The table lists roughly 130,000 clones, about 73% of them singletons. The sample is drawn from a study of cytomegalovirus exposure and HLA in healthy donors. The study, taken as a whole, reports: On later analysis, the bulk of CMV-associated TCR beta chains appeared to be HLA-restricted. The likely explanation for a cluster of highly shared sequence variants was sequencing artifact.

Sequencing was performed on PBMCs. The clonotype comes from a woman in her forties or fifties in good health and CMV-seropositive.

The CDR3 DNA is TGCGCCAGCAGCTGGACCAGCGGGGAATACGAGCAGTACTTC. This sequence encodes CASSWTSGEYEQYF. V and J are TRBV5-1 and TRBJ2-7; 7 nucleotides line up with TRBD2. The CDR3 loop spans 14 amino acids. Trimming at V came to 3 bases and at J to 4 bases, leaving 7 bases not matched to a gene. Germline loops: CDR1 SGHRS, CDR2 YFSETQ.